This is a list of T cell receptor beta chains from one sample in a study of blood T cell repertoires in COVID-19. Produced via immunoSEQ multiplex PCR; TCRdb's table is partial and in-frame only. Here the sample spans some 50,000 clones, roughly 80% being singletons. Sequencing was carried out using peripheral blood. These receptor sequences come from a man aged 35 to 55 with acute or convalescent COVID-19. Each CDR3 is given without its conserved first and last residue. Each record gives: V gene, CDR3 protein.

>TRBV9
ASSVQPGGAIYGYT
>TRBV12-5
ASGLNMGRASFNGYT
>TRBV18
ASSPATGTGDSYEQY
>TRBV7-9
ASSLALDLQETQY
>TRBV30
AWRRGRTGGYT
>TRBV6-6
ASSREQIYEQY
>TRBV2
ASSFSGSIYNEQF
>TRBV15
ATSRERAGGTDTQY
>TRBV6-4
ASSLTTGSGYT
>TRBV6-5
ASSIQGMRNTEAF
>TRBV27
ASSPGTGNEKLF
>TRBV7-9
ASSARDYEQY
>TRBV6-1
ASSEVLAGGGHNEQF
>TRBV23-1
ASRRQGATNEKLF
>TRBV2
ASRAGWETQY
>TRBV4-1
ASSQGGVLPGGAF
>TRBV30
AWSVPHRGLYPNTEAF
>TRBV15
ATSRVGGNNQPQH
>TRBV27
ASSLSNPLYNEQF
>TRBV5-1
ASSLTGGYEQY
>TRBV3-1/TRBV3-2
ASSQEFPRDRALYEQY
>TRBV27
ASSSIQGQPQH
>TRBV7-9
ASSTDSSYEQY
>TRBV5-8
ASSSNIGYGYT
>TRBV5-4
ASSSGSQGFNYGYT
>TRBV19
ASSRRQGGNSPLH
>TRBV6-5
ASSYWTSGTYNEQF
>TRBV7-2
ASSPYEGGGGYT
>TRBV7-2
ASSLVIQGWNPEAF
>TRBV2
ASSESSYEQY
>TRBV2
ASSQGQISGNTIY
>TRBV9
ASSEKDSFMPQH
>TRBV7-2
ASSRGSYGYT
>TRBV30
AWGSSYNSPLH
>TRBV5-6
ASSLAGTGSTDTQY
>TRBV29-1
SVNTNYGYT
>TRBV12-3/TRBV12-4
ASSFSGYEQY
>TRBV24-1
ATSREETSTDTQY
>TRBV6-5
ASTFGQPQH
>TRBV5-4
ASSTGSGGVETQY
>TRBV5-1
ASSSRGSGYT
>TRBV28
AMNRGVGTEAF
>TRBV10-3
AINLVGGYT
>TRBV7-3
ASSLIGGGFPGELF
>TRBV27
ASSFIGRGDTQY
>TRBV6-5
ASGAFSYEQY
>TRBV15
ATRSDRDRTYNEQF
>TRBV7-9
ASSTNPDRGDDEQY
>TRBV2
ASSARGQPNQPQH
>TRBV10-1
ASSDGRPGRF
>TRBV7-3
ASSLVGWGNTIY
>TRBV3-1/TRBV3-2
ASSLGTGRAL
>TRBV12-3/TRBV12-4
ASSFNTEAF
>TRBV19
ASSRKSQGAPQSSYNEQF
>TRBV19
ASSMSVRRGNEQF
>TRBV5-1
ASSKTGTKSSYEQY
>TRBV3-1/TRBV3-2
ASSQSGSNQPQH